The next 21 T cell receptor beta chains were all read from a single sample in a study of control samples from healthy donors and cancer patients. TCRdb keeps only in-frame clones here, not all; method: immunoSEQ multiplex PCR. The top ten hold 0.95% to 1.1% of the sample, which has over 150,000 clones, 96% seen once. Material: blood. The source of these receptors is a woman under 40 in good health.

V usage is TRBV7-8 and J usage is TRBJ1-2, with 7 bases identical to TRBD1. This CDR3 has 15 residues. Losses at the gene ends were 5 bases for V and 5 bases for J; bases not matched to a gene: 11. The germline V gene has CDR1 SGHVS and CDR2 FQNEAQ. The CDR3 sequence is CASSAGTVRRYGYTF. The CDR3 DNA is TGTGCCAGCAGCGCCGGGACAGTCCGAAGGTATGGCTACACCTTC.

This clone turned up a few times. The CDR3 loop is CASSVGLGPYNEQFF. CDR3 nucleotide sequence: TGTGCCAGCAGTGTAGGACTAGGGCCCTACAATGAGCAGTTCTTC. This chain uses TRBV6-4 with TRBJ2-1, with 7 bases that match TRBD2. This CDR3 is 15 amino acids long. The V segment lost 4 bases and the J segment 2 bases; nucleotides outside the gene matches: 5. The germline V gene encodes CDR1 MRHNA and CDR2 SNTAGT.

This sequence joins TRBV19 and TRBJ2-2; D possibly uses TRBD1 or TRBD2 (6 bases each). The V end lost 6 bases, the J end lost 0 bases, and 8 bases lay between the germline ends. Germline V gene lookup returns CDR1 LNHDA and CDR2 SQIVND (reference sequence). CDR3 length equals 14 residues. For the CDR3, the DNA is TGTGCCAGTAGACGGGGGCCGAACACCGGGGAGCTGTTTTTT. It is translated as CASRRGPNTGELFF.

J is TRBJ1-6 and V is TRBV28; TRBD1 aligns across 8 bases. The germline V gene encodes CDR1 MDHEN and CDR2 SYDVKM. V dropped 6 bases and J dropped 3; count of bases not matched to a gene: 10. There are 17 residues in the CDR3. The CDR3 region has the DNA TGTGCCAGCAGCCACCGGGACAGGCCCATCTATAATTCACCCCTCCACTTT. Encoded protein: CASSHRDRPIYNSPLHF.

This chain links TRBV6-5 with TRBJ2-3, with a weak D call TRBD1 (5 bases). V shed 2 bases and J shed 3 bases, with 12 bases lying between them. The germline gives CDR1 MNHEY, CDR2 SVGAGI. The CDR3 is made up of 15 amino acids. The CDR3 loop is CASSYVGAGTDTQYF. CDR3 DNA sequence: TGTGCCAGCAGTTACGTTGGGGCAGGGACAGATACGCAGTATTTT.

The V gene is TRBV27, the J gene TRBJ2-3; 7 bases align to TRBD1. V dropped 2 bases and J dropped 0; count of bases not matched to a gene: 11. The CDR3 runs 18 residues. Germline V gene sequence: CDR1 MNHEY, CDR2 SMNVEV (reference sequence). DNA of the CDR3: TGTGCCAGCAGTTTAGACCGACAGGGTGAAGGTAGCACAGATACGCAGTATTTT. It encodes CASSLDRQGEGSTDTQYF.

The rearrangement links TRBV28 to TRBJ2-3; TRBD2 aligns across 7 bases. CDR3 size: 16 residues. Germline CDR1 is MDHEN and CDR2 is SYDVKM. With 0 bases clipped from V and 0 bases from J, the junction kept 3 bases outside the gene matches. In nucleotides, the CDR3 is TGTGCCAGCAGTTTATGGGCTAGCGGTAGCACAGATACGCAGTATTTT. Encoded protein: CASSLWASGSTDTQYF.

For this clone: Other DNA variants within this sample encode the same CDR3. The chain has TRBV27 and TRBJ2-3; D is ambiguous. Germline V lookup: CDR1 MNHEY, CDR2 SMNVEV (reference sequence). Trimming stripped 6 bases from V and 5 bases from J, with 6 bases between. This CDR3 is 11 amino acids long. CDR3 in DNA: TGTGCCAGCAGCCTACGAGATACGCAGTATTTT. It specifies CASSLRDTQYF.

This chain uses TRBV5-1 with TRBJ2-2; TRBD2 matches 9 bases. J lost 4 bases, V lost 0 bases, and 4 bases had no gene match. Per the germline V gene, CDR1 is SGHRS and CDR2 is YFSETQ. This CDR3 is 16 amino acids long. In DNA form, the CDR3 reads TGCGCCAGCAGCTTGGTAGCGGGAGCGGTCACCGGGGAGCTGTTTTTT. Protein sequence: CASSLVAGAVTGELFF.

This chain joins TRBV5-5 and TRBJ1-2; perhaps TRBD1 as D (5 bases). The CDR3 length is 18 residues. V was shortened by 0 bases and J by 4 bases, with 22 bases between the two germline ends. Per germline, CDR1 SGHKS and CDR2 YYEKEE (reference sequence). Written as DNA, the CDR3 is TGTGCCAGCAGCTTGGGGGGAGGACGGAGTCGGGGACCCTATGGCTACACCTTC. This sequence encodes CASSLGGGRSRGPYGYTF.

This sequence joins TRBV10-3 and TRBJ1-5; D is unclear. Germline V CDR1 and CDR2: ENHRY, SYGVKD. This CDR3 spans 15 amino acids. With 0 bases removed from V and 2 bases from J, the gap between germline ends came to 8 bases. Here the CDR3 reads CAISESMKGNQPQHF. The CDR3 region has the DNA TGTGCCATCAGTGAGTCGATGAAGGGCAATCAGCCCCAGCATTTT.

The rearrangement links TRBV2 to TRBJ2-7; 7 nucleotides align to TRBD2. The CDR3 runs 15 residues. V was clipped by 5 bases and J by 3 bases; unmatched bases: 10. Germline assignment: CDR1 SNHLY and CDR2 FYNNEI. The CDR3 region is CASSLALRGSYEQYF. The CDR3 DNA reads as TGTGCCAGCAGTTTAGCCTTGCGGGGGAGCTACGAGCAGTACTTC.

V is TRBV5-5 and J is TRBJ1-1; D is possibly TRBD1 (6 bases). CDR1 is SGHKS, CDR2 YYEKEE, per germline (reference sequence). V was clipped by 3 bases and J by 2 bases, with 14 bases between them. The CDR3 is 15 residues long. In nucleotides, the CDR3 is TGTGCCAGCAGCTACAGACAGGCCGGTAACACTGAAGCTTTCTTT. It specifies CASSYRQAGNTEAFF.

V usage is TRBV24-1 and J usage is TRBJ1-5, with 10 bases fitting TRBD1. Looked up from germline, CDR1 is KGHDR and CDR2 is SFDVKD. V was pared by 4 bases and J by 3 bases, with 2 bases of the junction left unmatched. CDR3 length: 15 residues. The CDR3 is CATSDGQGVNQPQHF. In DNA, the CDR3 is TGTGCCACCAGTGACGGACAGGGGGTCAATCAGCCCCAGCATTTT.

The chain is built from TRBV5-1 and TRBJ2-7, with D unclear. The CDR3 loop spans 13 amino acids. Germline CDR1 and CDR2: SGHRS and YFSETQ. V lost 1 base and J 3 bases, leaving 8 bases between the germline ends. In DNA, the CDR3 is TGCGCCAGCAGCTTGCCAGGAAACTACGAGCAGTACTTC. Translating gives CASSLPGNYEQYF.

Here the CDR3 reads CASSSTSSSYNEQFF. In DNA, the CDR3 is TGTGCCAGCAGCTCAACCTCTAGCTCCTACAATGAGCAGTTCTTC. This chain joins TRBV5-4 and TRBJ2-1; D is ambiguous. CDR3 size: 15 residues. The V and J ends lost 3 bases and 0 bases respectively, with 10 bases between them. Looked up from germline, CDR1 is SGHNT and CDR2 is YYREEE (reference sequence).

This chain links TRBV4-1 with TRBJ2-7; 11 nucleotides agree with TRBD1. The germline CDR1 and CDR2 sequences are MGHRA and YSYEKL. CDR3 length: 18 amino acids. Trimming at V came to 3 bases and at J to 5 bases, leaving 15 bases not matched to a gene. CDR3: CASSHPDRPGTGGNEQYF. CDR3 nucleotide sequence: TGCGCCAGCAGCCACCCTGATCGACCCGGGACAGGGGGGAACGAGCAGTACTTC.

As DNA, the CDR3 is TGTGCCTGGAGTGCTCAGGGGTTATTGCGTCAGCCCCAGCATTTT. This sequence encodes CAWSAQGLLRQPQHF. The V call is TRBV30, the J call TRBJ1-5; TRBD1 might be the D (6 bases). Between the trimmed V and J ends, which lost 1 base and 6 bases, there was a span of 16 bases. Germline lookup yields CDR1 GTSNPN and CDR2 SVGIG (reference sequence). This CDR3 spans 15 amino acids.

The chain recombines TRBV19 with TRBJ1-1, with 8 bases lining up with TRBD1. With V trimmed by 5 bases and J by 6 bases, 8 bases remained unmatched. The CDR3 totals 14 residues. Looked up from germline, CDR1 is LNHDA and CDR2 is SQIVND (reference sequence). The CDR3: CASSPRTGRAEAFF. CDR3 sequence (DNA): TGTGCCAGTAGTCCCCGGACAGGGAGGGCTGAAGCTTTCTTT.

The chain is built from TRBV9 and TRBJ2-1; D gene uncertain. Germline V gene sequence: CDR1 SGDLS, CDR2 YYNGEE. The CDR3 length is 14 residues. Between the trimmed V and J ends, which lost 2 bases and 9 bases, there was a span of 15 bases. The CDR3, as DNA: TGTGCCAGCAGCGTGGGGTGGCTAGTTGGTGAGCAGTTCTTC. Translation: CASSVGWLVGEQFF. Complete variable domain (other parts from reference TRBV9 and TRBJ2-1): DSGVTQTPKHLITATGQRVTLRCSPRSGDLSVYWYQQSLDQGLQFLIQYYNGEERAKGNILERFSAQQFPDLHSELNLSSLELGDSALYFCASSVGWLVGEQFFGPGTRLTVL.

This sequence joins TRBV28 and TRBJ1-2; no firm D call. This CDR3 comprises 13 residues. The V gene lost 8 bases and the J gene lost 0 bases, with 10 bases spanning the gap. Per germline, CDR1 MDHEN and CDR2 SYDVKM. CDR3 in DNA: TGTGCCAGCGCCCAAAATGCTAACTATGGCTACACCTTC. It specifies CASAQNANYGYTF.